The 13 T cell receptor beta chains listed next were all sequenced from one sample in a study of cytomegalovirus exposure and HLA in healthy donors. Primers included in the PCR were 60 Vbeta and 13 Jbeta primers. Assay: immunoSEQ multiplex PCR; the TCRdb copy retains only in-frame clones and omits some. This sample contains 150,000 to 200,000 clones. The sample consisted of PBMCs. Every receptor here comes from a woman aged 60 to 75 in good health and CMV-seronegative.

The V and J genes are TRBV7-2 and TRBJ2-1, with 9 bases matching TRBD1. The V and J ends lost 5 bases and 7 bases, in that order; junction bases with no gene match: 6. The CDR3 is 14 amino acids. Per the germline V gene, CDR1 is SGHTA and CDR2 is FQGNSA. As DNA, the CDR3 is TGTGCCAGCAGCCTTCGACAGGGGGAAAATGAGCAGTTCTTC. Residues: CASSLRQGENEQFF.

The chain employs TRBV19 and TRBJ2-4; D is possibly TRBD1 (6 bases). The length of the CDR3 is 17 residues. The V end was cut by 5 bases, the J end by 0 bases, with 17 bases between. Per germline, CDR1 LNHDA and CDR2 SQIVND (reference sequence). The CDR3: CASSWPDREVAKNIQYF. The CDR3 bases are TGTGCCAGTAGTTGGCCGGACAGAGAAGTAGCCAAAAACATTCAGTACTTC.

The CDR3 region has the DNA TGTGCCAGCAACCATCGGGGGGACACTGAAGCTTTCTTT. The encoded protein is CASNHRGDTEAFF. The chain couples TRBV2 to TRBJ1-1; possibly TRBD1 for D (5 bases). Trimming removed 7 bases at V and 3 bases at J, with 12 bases between. The CDR3 is made up of 13 amino acids. Germline-derived CDR1 and CDR2 are SNHLY and FYNNEI.

V gene TRBV7-8 combines with J gene TRBJ1-5; D possibly corresponds to TRBD1 (5 bases). V gave up 2 bases and J gave up 5 bases, with 10 bases separating them. Per the germline V gene, CDR1 is SGHVS and CDR2 is FQNEAQ. The CDR3 length is 14 residues. CDR3 loop: CASSLLGGDQPQHF. The DNA of the CDR3 is TGTGCCAGCAGCTTATTGGGGGGAGATCAGCCCCAGCATTTT.

The gene calls are TRBV7-9 and TRBJ1-2, with TRBD1 identical over 7 bases. V lost 2 bases to trimming and J lost 4 bases; unmatched junction nucleotides: 13. CDR1 SEHNR and CDR2 FQNEAQ come from the germline V gene (reference sequence). CDR3 length: 17 amino acids. DNA for the CDR3: TGTGCCAGCAGCTTATATAAAGGGGGCGCGGATTCCTATGGCTACACCTTC. Amino acids: CASSLYKGGADSYGYTF.

The chain joins TRBV5-1 to TRBJ2-7; TRBD1 aligns across 8 bases. The CDR3 has 16 amino acids. V gave up 2 bases and J gave up 4 bases; unmatched junction bases: 11. Germline values: CDR1 SGHRS, CDR2 YFSETQ. CDR3 region: CASSLTDREVFYEQYF. Written as DNA, the CDR3 is TGCGCCAGCAGCTTAACGGACAGGGAAGTTTTTTACGAGCAGTACTTC. Full variable domain (remainder filled in from reference TRBV5-1 and TRBJ2-7): KAGVTQTPRYLIKTRGQQVTLSCSPISGHRSVSWYQQTPGQGLQFLFEYFSETQRNKGNFPGRFSGRQFSNSRSEMNVSTLELGDSALYLCASSLTDREVFYEQYFGPGTRLTVT.

The chain joins TRBV30 to TRBJ1-5; D remains unclear. The CDR3 consists of 14 residues. The V gene lost 2 bases and the J gene lost 0 bases, with 8 bases spanning the gap. CDR1 is GTSNPN, CDR2 SVGIG, per germline (reference sequence). CDR3 protein: CAWSHVLSNQPQHF. Here the CDR3 DNA reads TGTGCCTGGAGTCACGTACTTAGCAATCAGCCCCAGCATTTT.

The V call is TRBV6-6, the J call TRBJ1-2, with D perhaps TRBD1 (5 bases). V dropped 2 bases and J dropped 4 bases, with 11 bases sitting between them. This CDR3 is built from 14 residues. The germline V gene encodes CDR1 MNHNY and CDR2 SVGAGI (reference sequence). The CDR3 here is CASSYGGVGYGYTF. In DNA, the CDR3 is TGTGCCAGCAGTTACGGAGGGGTGGGCTATGGCTACACCTTC.

The chain is built from TRBV5-1 and TRBJ2-7, with 12 bases fitting TRBD1. The trim removed 4 bases at V and 7 bases at J, leaving 15 bases unmatched. This CDR3 has 17 amino acids. Germline V gene data show CDR1 as SGHRS and CDR2 as YFSETQ. Here the CDR3 DNA reads TGCGCCAGCAGCAGATTCTCCGGGGACAGGGGGCTAGGAGAGCAGTACTTC. The encoded protein is CASSRFSGDRGLGEQYF. Full variable domain (missing parts from reference TRBV5-1 and TRBJ2-7): KAGVTQTPRYLIKTRGQQVTLSCSPISGHRSVSWYQQTPGQGLQFLFEYFSETQRNKGNFPGRFSGRQFSNSRSEMNVSTLELGDSALYLCASSRFSGDRGLGEQYFGPGTRLTVT.

V usage is TRBV5-1 and J usage is TRBJ1-3, with D tentatively TRBD1 (5 bases). This CDR3 has 13 residues. CDR1 is SGHRS, CDR2 YFSETQ, per germline. Trimming shortened V by 2 bases and J by 10 bases, and 13 bases separated the two germline ends. For the CDR3, the DNA is TGCGCCAGCAGCTTTAATAGAGGACAAACCATATATTTT. Protein product: CASSFNRGQTIYF.

The V and J genes are TRBV9 and TRBJ1-1; a possible D gene is TRBD1 (5 bases). This CDR3 is built from 13 residues. The germline V and J ends were trimmed by 4 bases and 4 bases, with 11 bases remaining between them. Germline V lookup: CDR1 SGDLS, CDR2 YYNGEE. This chain's CDR3 is CASSPRVSTEAFF. DNA for the CDR3: TGTGCCAGCAGCCCCAGGGTTTCCACTGAAGCTTTCTTT.

This chain joins TRBV5-1 and TRBJ2-3, with 7 bases that match TRBD2. The CDR3 runs to 14 residues. With 1 base clipped from V and 4 bases from J, the junction kept 3 bases outside the gene matches. Germline V gives CDR1 SGHRS, CDR2 YFSETQ. In DNA form, the CDR3 reads TGCGCCAGCAGCTTGCTGGGAGGGGCAGATACGCAGTATTTT. It codes for CASSLLGGADTQYF.

The rearrangement joins TRBV7-3 to TRBJ2-1; 8 bases agree with TRBD1. The ends lost 2 bases at V and 8 bases at J; junction bases unmatched: 5. Germline-derived CDR1 and CDR2 are SGHTA and FQGTGA. The CDR3 is made up of 14 amino acids. The chain's CDR3 is CASSLGQGVYEQFF. CDR3 nucleotides: TGTGCCAGCAGCTTAGGACAGGGAGTGTATGAGCAGTTCTTC.